This record covers a single T cell receptor beta chain. V was trimmed by 11 bases and J by 12 bases, leaving 20 bases between them. Germline CDR1 reads ENHRY; CDR2 reads SYGVKD. The CDR3 consists of 11 residues. The data are from a study of shared T cell receptors in the human thymus. The method was immunoSEQ multiplex PCR; TCRdb's version includes in-frame clones alone and lacks a portion of them. The profile shows 700,000 or so clones, 70% to 90% of them singletons. These data are also associated with another study on human thymus T cells.

The specimen was thymocytes. The V and J genes are TRBV10-3 and TRBJ2-7; D is possibly TRBD2 (6 bases). The source of this sequence is a girl under three years old with a congenital heart defect. CDR3: CASHGGTVGYF. The CDR3, as DNA: TGTGCCTCCCATGGGGGGACGGTAGGGTACTTC.